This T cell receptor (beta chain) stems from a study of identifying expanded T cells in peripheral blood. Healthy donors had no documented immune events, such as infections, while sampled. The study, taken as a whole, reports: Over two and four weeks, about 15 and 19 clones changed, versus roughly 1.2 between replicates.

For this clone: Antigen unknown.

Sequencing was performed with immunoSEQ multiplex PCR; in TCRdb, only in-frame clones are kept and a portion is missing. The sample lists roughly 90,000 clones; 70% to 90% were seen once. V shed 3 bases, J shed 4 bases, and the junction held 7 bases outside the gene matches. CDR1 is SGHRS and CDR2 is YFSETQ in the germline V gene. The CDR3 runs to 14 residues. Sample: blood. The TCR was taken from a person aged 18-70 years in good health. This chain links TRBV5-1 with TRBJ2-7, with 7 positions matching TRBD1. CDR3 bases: TGCGCCAGCAGCTATACGGGACAGAGTTACGAGCAGTACTTC. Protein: CASSYTGQSYEQYF.